This T cell receptor beta chain was sequenced for a study of early T cells in non-severe SARS-CoV-2 infection. MiXCR, run by TCRdb on the 5' RACE reads, gives a single entry per CDR3 protein. The repertoire holds some 78,000 distinct CDR3 sequences, with over 10% as singletons. V shed 0 bases and J shed 9 bases, with 15 bases lying between them. The CDR3 loop spans 15 amino acids. Per the germline V gene, CDR1 is LGHNA and CDR2 is YNFKEQ. There are many counts of this clonotype. Sequenced input: whole blood. This clonotype originated in an adult who was a healthcare worker with PCR-confirmed SARS-CoV-2 infection or an uninfected control (not recorded which). This rearrangement joins TRBV4-2 to TRBJ1-5; D remains ambiguous. Written as DNA, the CDR3 is TGTGCCAGCAGCCAAGATACAAGGGCGCATAGGCCCCAGCATTTT. This sequence encodes CASSQDTRAHRPQHF.